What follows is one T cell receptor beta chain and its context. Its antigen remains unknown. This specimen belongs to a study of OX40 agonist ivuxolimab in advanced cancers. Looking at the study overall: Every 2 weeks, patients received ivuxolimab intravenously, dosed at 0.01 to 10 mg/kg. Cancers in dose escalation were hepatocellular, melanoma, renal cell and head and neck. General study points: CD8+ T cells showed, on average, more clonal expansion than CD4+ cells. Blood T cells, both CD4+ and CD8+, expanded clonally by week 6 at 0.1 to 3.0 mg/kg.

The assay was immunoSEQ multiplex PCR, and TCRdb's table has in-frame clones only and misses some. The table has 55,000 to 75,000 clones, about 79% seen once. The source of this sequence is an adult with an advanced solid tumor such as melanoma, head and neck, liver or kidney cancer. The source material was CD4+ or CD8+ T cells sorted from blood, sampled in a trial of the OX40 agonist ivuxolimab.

The DNA of the CDR3 is TGTGCCAGCAGCCAAGGGGTTCTCAACACCATATATTTT. Protein product: CASSQGVLNTIYF. The chain combines TRBV14 with TRBJ1-3, with unresolved D. The CDR3 covers 13 residues. Germline V gives CDR1 SGHDN, CDR2 FVKESK. The germline V and J ends were trimmed by 1 base and 7 bases, with 8 bases remaining between them.